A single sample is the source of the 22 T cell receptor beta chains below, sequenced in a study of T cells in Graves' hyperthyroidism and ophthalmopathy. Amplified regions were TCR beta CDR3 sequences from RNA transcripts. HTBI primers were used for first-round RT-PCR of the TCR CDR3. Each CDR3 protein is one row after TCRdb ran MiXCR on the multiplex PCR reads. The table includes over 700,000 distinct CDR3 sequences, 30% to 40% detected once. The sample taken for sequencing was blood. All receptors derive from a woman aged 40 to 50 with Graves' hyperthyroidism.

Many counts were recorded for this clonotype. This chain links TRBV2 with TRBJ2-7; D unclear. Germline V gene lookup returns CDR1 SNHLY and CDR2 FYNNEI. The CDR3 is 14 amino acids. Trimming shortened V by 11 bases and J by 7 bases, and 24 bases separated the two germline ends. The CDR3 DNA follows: TGTGCCGCAGGACGGGTCCTAGACGCGCCGGAGCAGTACTTC. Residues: CAAGRVLDAPEQYF.

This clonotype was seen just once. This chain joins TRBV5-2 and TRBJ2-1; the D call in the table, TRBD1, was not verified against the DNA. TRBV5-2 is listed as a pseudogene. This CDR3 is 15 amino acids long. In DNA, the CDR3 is TGTGCCAGCAAACCCAGGGGGGGGACTGACAATGAGCAGTTCTTC. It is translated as CASKPRGGTDNEQFF.

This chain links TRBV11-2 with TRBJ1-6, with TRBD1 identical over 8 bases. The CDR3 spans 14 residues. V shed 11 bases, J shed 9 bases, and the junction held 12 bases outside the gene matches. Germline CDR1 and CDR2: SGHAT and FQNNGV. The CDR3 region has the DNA TGTGCCTGGAGCCTGACAGGGGTTGGTTCACCCCTCCACTTT. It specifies CAWSLTGVGSPLHF.

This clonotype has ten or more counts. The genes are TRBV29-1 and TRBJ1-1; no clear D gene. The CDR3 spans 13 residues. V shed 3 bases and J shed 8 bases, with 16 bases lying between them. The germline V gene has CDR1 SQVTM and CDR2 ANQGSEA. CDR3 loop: CSVDIIRAAEAFF. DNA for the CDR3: TGCAGCGTTGATATAATTAGGGCGGCAGAAGCTTTCTTT.

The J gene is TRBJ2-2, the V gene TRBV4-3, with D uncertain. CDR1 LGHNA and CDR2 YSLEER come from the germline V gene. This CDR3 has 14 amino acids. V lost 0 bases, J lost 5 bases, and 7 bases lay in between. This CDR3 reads CASSQDRVTGELFF. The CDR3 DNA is TGCGCCAGCAGCCAAGATAGAGTGACCGGGGAGCTGTTTTTT.

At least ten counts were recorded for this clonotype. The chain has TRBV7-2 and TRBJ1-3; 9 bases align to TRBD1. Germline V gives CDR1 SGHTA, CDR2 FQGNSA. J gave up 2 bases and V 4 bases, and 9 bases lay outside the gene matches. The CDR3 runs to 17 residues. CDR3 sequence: CASSSRDRELPGNTIYF. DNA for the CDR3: TGTGCCAGCAGCTCCCGGGACAGGGAGTTACCTGGAAACACCATATATTTT.

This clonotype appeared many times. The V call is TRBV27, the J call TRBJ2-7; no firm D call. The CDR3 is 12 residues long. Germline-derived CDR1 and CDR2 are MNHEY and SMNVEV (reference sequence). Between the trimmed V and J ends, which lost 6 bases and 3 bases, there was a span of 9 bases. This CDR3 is CASSNRDYEQYF. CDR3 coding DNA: TGTGCCAGCAGCAACAGAGACTACGAGCAGTACTTC.

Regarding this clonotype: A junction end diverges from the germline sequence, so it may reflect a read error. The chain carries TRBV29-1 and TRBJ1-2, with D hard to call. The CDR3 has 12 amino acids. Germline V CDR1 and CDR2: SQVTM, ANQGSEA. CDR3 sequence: CSVAQRDYGCTF. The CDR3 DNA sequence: TGCAGCGTTGCACAGAGAGACTATGGCTGCACCTTC.

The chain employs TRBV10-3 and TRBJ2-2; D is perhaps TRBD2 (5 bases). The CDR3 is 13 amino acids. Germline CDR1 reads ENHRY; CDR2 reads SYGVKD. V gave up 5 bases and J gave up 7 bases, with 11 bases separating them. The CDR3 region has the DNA TGTGCCATCAGTACATCCCGGGACGGGGAGCTGTTTTTT. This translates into CAISTSRDGELFF.

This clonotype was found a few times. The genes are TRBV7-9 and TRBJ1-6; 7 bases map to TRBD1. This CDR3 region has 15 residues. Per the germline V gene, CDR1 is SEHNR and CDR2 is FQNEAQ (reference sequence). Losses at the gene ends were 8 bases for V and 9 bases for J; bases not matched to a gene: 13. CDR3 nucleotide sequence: TGTGCCAGCTCACCATCCGACAGGGAAGGTTCACCCCTCCACTTT. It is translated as CASSPSDREGSPLHF.

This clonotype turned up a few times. This CDR3 is CASSSLGRIQETQYF. The CDR3 bases are TGTGCCAGCAGTTCCCTCGGCAGGATACAAGAGACCCAGTACTTC. The rearrangement uses TRBV6-2 or TRBV6-3 and TRBJ2-5; no reliable D call. The V gene lost 4 bases and the J gene lost 2 bases, with 14 bases spanning the gap. CDR1 and CDR2 (germline): MNHEY, SVGEGT. CDR3 size: 15 residues.

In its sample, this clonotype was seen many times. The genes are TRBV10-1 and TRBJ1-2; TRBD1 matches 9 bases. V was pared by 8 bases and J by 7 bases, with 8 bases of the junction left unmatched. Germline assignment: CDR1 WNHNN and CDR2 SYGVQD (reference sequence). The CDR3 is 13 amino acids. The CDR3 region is CASGPDRGVGYTF. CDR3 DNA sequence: TGCGCCAGCGGCCCGGACAGGGGCGTTGGCTACACCTTC.

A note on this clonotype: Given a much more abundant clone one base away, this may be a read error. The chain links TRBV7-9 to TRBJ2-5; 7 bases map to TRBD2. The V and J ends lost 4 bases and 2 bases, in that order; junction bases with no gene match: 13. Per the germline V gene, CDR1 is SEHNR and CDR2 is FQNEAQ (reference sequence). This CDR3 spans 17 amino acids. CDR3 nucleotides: TGTGCCAGCAGCTCAGACCGCGGGGGTATGAGGCAAGAGACCCAGTACTTC. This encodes CASSSDRGGMRQETQYF.

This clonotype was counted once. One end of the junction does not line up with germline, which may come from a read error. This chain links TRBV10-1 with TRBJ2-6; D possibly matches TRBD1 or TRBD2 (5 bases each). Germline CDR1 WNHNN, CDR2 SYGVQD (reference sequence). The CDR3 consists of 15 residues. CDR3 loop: CASSYGALRANVLTF. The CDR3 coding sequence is TGTGCCAGCAGTTACGGGGCTCTCAGGGCCAACGTCCTGACTTTC.

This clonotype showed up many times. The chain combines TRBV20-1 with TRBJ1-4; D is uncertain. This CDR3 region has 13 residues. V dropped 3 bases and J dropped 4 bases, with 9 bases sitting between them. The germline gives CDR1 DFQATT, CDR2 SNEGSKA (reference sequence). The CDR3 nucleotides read TGCAGTGCTAGTGCGGGTCATAATGAAAAACTGTTTTTT. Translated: CSASAGHNEKLFF.

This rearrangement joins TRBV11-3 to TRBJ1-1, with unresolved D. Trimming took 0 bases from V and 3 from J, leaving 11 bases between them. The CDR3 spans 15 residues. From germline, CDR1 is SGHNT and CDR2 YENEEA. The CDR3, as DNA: TGTGCCAGCAGCTTAGAGCCCTTCGGGGACACTGAAGCTTTCTTT. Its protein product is CASSLEPFGDTEAFF.

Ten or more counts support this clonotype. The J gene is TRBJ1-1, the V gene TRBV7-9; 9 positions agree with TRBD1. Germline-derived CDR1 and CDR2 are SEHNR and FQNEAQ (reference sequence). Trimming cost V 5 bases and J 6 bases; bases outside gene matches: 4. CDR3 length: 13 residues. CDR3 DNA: TGTGCCAGCAGCGGACAGGGGACTCCTGAAGCTTTCTTT. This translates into CASSGQGTPEAFF.

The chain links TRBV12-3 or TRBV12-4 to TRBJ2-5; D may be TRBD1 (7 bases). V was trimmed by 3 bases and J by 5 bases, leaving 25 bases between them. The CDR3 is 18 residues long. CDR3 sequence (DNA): TGTGCCAGCAGTTTCGAGGCTGTGATTGGAGGGGGCAAGGAGACCCAGTACTTC. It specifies CASSFEAVIGGGKETQYF.

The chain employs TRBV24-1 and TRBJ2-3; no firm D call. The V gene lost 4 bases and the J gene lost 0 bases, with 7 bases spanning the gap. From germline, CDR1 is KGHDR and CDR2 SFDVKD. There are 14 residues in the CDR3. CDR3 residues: CATSDFTSTDTQYF. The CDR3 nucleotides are TGTGCCACCAGTGACTTCACTAGCACAGATACGCAGTATTTT.

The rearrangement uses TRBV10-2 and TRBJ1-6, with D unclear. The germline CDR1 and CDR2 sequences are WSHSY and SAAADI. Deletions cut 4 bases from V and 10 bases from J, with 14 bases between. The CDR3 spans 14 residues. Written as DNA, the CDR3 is TGCGCCAGCAGTGCGTCGGCATCAGGATCACCCCTCCACTTT. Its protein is CASSASASGSPLHF.

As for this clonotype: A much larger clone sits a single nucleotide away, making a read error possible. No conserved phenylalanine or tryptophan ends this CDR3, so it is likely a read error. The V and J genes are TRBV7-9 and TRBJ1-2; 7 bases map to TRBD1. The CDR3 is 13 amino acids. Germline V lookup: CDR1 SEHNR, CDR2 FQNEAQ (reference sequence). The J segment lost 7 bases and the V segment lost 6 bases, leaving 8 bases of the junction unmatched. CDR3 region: CASRNNRGGGYTS. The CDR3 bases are TGTGCCAGCAGAAATAACAGGGGTGGTGGCTACACCTCC.

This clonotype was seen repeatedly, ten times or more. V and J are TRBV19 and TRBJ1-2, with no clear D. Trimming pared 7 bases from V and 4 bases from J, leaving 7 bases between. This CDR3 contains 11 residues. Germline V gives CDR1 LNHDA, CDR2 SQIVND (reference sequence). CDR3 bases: TGTGCCAGTACCCGGGGCTATGGCTACACCTTC. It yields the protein CASTRGYGYTF.